A single sample gave rise to the 8 T cell receptor beta chains below, sequenced in a study of OX40 agonist ivuxolimab in advanced cancers. Clones were read by immunoSEQ multiplex PCR, and TCRdb kept only the in-frame ones, dropping some. The table includes 65,000 to 75,000 clones, roughly 80% detected once. Source: CD4+ or CD8+ T cells sorted from blood, taken in a trial of the OX40 agonist ivuxolimab. The receptors originated from an adult with an advanced solid tumor such as melanoma, head and neck, liver or kidney cancer.

The chain recombines TRBV9 with TRBJ2-7, with D possibly TRBD2 on 6 matching bases. Germline V lookup: CDR1 SGDLS, CDR2 YYNGEE. The CDR3 is made up of 15 amino acids. Trimming stripped 3 bases from V and 6 bases from J, with 19 bases between. CDR3 sequence reads: CASSGPGVYPSEQYF. The CDR3, as DNA: TGTGCCAGCAGCGGCCCGGGAGTATATCCCTCCGAGCAGTACTTC.

The gene calls are TRBV18 and TRBJ2-3, with TRBD1 identical over 9 bases. CDR3 length equals 17 residues. The V gene end was trimmed by 2 bases and the J gene end by 4 bases; junction bases not matched to a gene: 10. CDR1 KGHSH and CDR2 LQKENI come from the germline V gene. This CDR3 is CASSPISGQGVSDTQYF. CDR3 DNA sequence: TGTGCCAGCTCACCAATCTCGGGACAGGGTGTATCAGATACGCAGTATTTT.

The rearrangement joins TRBV15 to TRBJ2-3; no clear D gene. V was cut by 1 base and J by 2 bases, with 4 bases left in between. Germline-derived CDR1 and CDR2 are LNHNV and YYDKDF (reference sequence). CDR3 length: 13 amino acids. The CDR3 DNA sequence: TGTGCCACCAGCAGAGCGGCCACAGATACGCAGTATTTT. The encoded protein is CATSRAATDTQYF.

The rearrangement joins TRBV6-5 to TRBJ2-2; D is ambiguous. The CDR3 covers 11 residues. Trimming stripped 8 bases from V and 1 base from J, with 2 bases between. Germline CDR1 reads MNHEY; CDR2 reads SVGAGI. CDR3 sequence: CASQNTGELFF. The CDR3 coding sequence is TGTGCCAGCCAGAACACCGGGGAGCTGTTTTTT.

This rearrangement joins TRBV5-4 to TRBJ1-3; TRBD1 is a possible D gene (6 bases). The CDR3 length is 16 residues. Trimming stripped 2 bases from V and 0 bases from J, with 12 bases between. Germline V lookup: CDR1 SGHNT, CDR2 YYREEE (reference sequence). CDR3 in DNA: TGTGCCAGCAGCTTCTCAGGGGTGAGCTCTGGAAACACCATATATTTT. Translated, it gives CASSFSGVSSGNTIYF.

The V call is TRBV28, the J call TRBJ1-4, with D perhaps TRBD1 (5 bases). V was pared by 7 bases and J by 5 bases, with 17 bases between. The germline CDR1 and CDR2 sequences are MDHEN and SYDVKM. The CDR3 contains 15 residues. CDR3 bases: TGTGCCAGCATGAGGAGACAGATGATAAATGAAAAACTGTTTTTT. Its translation is CASMRRQMINEKLFF. Based on the CDR3 plus reference TRBV28 and TRBJ1-4, the full variable domain is DVKVTQSSRYLVKRTGEKVFLECVQDMDHENMFWYRQDPGLGLRLIYFSYDVKMKEKGDIPEGYSVSREKKERFSLILESASTNQTSMYLCASMRRQMINEKLFFGSGTQLSVL.

The chain couples TRBV7-9 to TRBJ2-1; the match to TRBD2 covers 13 bases. After removal of 5 bases from V and 8 bases from J, the junction contained 9 bases not matched to a gene. The germline gives CDR1 SEHNR, CDR2 FQNEAQ (reference sequence). There are 16 residues in the CDR3. The CDR3 here is CASSRTSGSSSDEQFF. The CDR3 nucleotides are TGTGCCAGCAGCCGGACTAGCGGGAGTTCCAGCGATGAGCAGTTCTTC.

The chain is built from TRBV18 and TRBJ1-5; TRBD1 might be the D (5 bases). CDR1 and CDR2 (germline): KGHSH, LQKENI. The germline V and J ends were trimmed by 2 bases and 5 bases, with 13 bases remaining between them. The CDR3 runs 15 residues. This chain's CDR3 is CASSPGSGMDQPQHF. CDR3 DNA: TGTGCCAGCTCACCAGGTTCAGGGATGGATCAGCCCCAGCATTTT.